These T cell receptor beta chains were read from a single sample in a study of shared clonotypes between healthy human individuals. Profiled with immunoSEQ multiplex PCR; TCRdb holds only in-frame clones, not every one. The sample carries about a million clones, 65% to 80% recorded once. The specimen sequenced was memory CD4+ T cells sorted from blood. The receptors shown here come from a young man in good health. Each CDR3 is given with its conserved first and last residue. The order of the fields is clone size, V gene, D gene, J gene, CDR3 protein, CDR3 DNA. The D gene is left open where the match is weak. Size values are once, few and many counts, or a class for expanded clones, and some rows have none.

>.|TRBV5-1|.|TRBJ2-5
CASSLERAQETQYF
TGCGCCAGCAGCTTGGAACGCGCCCAAGAGACCCAGTACTTC
>once|TRBV28|TRBD2|TRBJ2-5
CASSIPGVAGRETQYF
TGTGCCAGCAGTATCCCGGGGGTAGCGGGAAGAGAGACCCAGTACTTC
>once|TRBV5-8|.|TRBJ2-6
CASSFRISGANVLTF
TGTGCCAGCAGCTTCCGAATATCTGGGGCCAACGTCCTGACTTTC
>.|TRBV27|.|TRBJ2-7
CASRSDPYEQYF
TGTGCCAGCCGGTCCGACCCCTACGAGCAGTACTTC
>.|TRBV27|.|TRBJ2-2
CASSPYMIPNTGELFF
TGTGCCAGCAGTCCCTACATGATTCCGAACACCGGGGAGCTGTTTTTT
>once|TRBV5-1|.|TRBJ2-3
CASSSHRSGYSADTQYF
TGCGCCAGCAGCTCCCACCGTTCGGGGTATTCGGCAGATACGCAGTATTTT
>.|TRBV10-3|TRBD1|TRBJ1-2
CAISESQGDRGGYTF
TGTGCCATCAGTGAGTCCCAGGGGGACAGGGGTGGCTACACCTTC
>.|TRBV5-1|TRBD1|TRBJ1-6
CASSTGQLNYNSPLHF
TGCGCCAGCAGTACGGGACAGCTAAACTATAATTCACCCCTCCACTTT
>.|TRBV4-1|.|TRBJ2-7
CASSQVGTGEQYF
TGCGCCAGCAGCCAAGTGGGGACGGGGGAGCAGTACTTC
>few|TRBV2|TRBD2|TRBJ2-3
CASSLSGGVVDTQYF
TGTGCCAGCAGTTTGAGCGGGGGGGTAGTAGATACGCAGTATTTT
>.|TRBV30|.|TRBJ1-1
CAWSVFVGAAFF
TGTGCCTGGAGTGTATTTGTAGGGGCAGCTTTCTTT
>.|TRBV28|.|TRBJ1-2
CASSFGGYGYTF
TGTGCCAGCAGTTTTGGGGGTTATGGCTACACCTTC
>.|TRBV2|.|TRBJ2-5
CASSEDERGGTQYF
TGTGCCAGCAGTGAAGACGAACGAGGGGGGACCCAGTACTTC
>.|TRBV10-3|TRBD1|TRBJ1-3
CAISETGGRNTIYF
TGTGCCATCAGTGAAACAGGGGGCCGAAACACCATATATTTT
>.|TRBV30|.|TRBJ2-7
CAWRGGNEQYF
TGTGCCTGGAGGGGGGGAAACGAGCAGTACTTC
>few|TRBV7-6|.|TRBJ1-2
CASSLGAGTNYGYTF
TGTGCCAGCAGCTTAGGGGCAGGGACTAACTATGGCTACACCTTC
>.|TRBV4-3|TRBD2|TRBJ2-7
CASSLRLAGPLEQYF
TGCGCCAGCAGTCTGAGACTAGCGGGACCCCTCGAGCAGTACTTC
>.|TRBV7-3|.|TRBJ1-1
CASSPRGGSSEAFF
TGTGCCAGCAGCCCCCGGGGGGGGAGCTCAGAAGCTTTCTTT
>.|TRBV6-1|.|TRBJ1-5
CASREGWQPQHF
TGTGCCAGCCGGGAGGGGTGGCAGCCCCAGCATTTT
>.|TRBV7-8|.|TRBJ2-7
CASSGLFEQYF
TGTGCCAGCAGCGGCCTGTTCGAGCAGTACTTC
>.|TRBV6-6|.|TRBJ1-4
CASSYSRSTNEKLFF
TGTGCCAGCAGTTACTCCCGGTCAACTAATGAAAAACTGTTTTTT
>.|TRBV27|.|TRBJ1-5
CASSLNRNDQPQHF
TGTGCCAGCAGTTTAAACAGGAACGATCAGCCCCAGCATTTT
>.|TRBV6-6|.|TRBJ2-7
CASTGGLQQYF
TGTGCCAGCACCGGGGGTTTACAGCAGTACTTC
>.|TRBV10-1|.|TRBJ2-5
CASRMVQETQYF
TGCGCCAGCAGAATGGTCCAAGAGACCCAGTACTTC
>once|TRBV5-6|.|TRBJ1-1
CASSWPQRNTEAFF
TGTGCCAGCAGTTGGCCGCAGAGAAACACTGAAGCTTTCTTT
>.|TRBV11-2|.|TRBJ1-1
CASSLVGGRITEAFF
TGTGCCAGCAGCTTAGTGGGGGGGCGCATCACTGAAGCTTTCTTT
>.|TRBV10-1|.|TRBJ2-3
CASSASFSTDTQYF
TGCGCCAGCAGTGCTAGCTTTAGCACAGATACGCAGTATTTT
>.|TRBV14|.|TRBJ2-3
CASSQAVNRKYF
TGTGCCAGCAGCCAAGCGGTGAACAGGAAGTATTTT
>few|TRBV10-2|.|TRBJ2-7
CASGSQYEQYF
TGCGCCAGCGGGTCCCAATACGAGCAGTACTTC
>.|TRBV9|.|TRBJ2-7
CASSSDWAYEQYF
TGTGCCAGCAGTTCGGACTGGGCCTACGAGCAGTACTTC
>.|TRBV6-1|TRBD1|TRBJ2-1
CASSEARQGAWEQFF
TGTGCCAGCAGTGAAGCTCGGCAGGGGGCGTGGGAGCAGTTCTTC